These 10 T cell receptor beta chains originate from one sample sequenced in a study of cytomegalovirus exposure and HLA in healthy donors. PCR amplification relied on 60 Vbeta primers (plus 13 Jbeta primers). Profiled with immunoSEQ multiplex PCR; TCRdb holds only in-frame clones, not every one. The data hold about 57,000 clones, with roughly 80% observed a single time. Sequencing was carried out using PBMCs. Receptors were obtained from a man aged 30 to 45 in good health and CMV-seronegative.

The rearrangement joins TRBV19 to TRBJ1-1, with a weak D call TRBD1 (5 bases). The V gene lost 1 base and the J gene lost 4 bases, with 7 bases spanning the gap. The CDR3 length is 13 residues. The germline gives CDR1 LNHDA, CDR2 SQIVND (reference sequence). CDR3 in DNA: TGTGCCAGTAGTATAGCGGGGGGCACTGAAGCTTTCTTT. Translation: CASSIAGGTEAFF.

This clone was detected once. The V call is TRBV2, the J call TRBJ2-2, with D maybe TRBD1 (6 bases). Deletions cut 1 base from V and 3 bases from J, with 9 bases between. This CDR3 has 15 residues. Germline V gene data show CDR1 as SNHLY and CDR2 as FYNNEI. CDR3 nucleotides: TGTGCCAGCAGTGAAGACAACAGGGACACCGGGGAGCTGTTTTTT. Residues: CASSEDNRDTGELFF.

This clone was counted a single time. J is TRBJ2-2 and V is TRBV10-3; 9 bases align to TRBD2. Unmatched junction bases numbered 7, after V lost 8 bases and J lost 3 bases. The CDR3 is made up of 15 amino acids. Germline CDR1 reads ENHRY; CDR2 reads SYGVKD. The CDR3 sequence: CAIGAGGKDTGELFF. As DNA, the CDR3 is TGTGCCATCGGGGCGGGAGGGAAGGACACCGGGGAGCTGTTTTTT.

The V call is TRBV5-1, the J call TRBJ2-3; 10 bases align to TRBD2. Per the germline V gene, CDR1 is SGHRS and CDR2 is YFSETQ. This CDR3 spans 17 amino acids. Trimming removed 4 bases from V and 2 bases from J; junction bases left unmatched: 10. CDR3 nucleotides: TGCGCCAGCAGCCTGGGGGCCCTAGCGGGGGCCACAGATACGCAGTATTTT. This gives the protein CASSLGALAGATDTQYF.

This chain uses TRBV7-6 with TRBJ2-7, with 8 bases fitting TRBD2. Per the germline V gene, CDR1 is SGHVS and CDR2 is FNYEAQ. The CDR3 runs 18 residues. Trimming at V came to 0 bases and at J to 0 bases, leaving 10 bases not matched to a gene. The CDR3 is CASSLAAGGPARSYEQYF. CDR3 nucleotide sequence: TGTGCCAGCAGCTTAGCGGCGGGAGGCCCAGCCCGCTCCTACGAGCAGTACTTC.

This chain links TRBV7-9 with TRBJ2-1, with a weak D call TRBD2 (5 bases). CDR1 and CDR2 from the germline V gene are SEHNR and FQNEAQ (reference sequence). The V and J ends lost 4 bases and 8 bases respectively, with 21 bases between them. This CDR3 is built from 16 residues. As DNA, the CDR3 is TGTGCCAGCAGCTCGAGAGGGCCCACTCTCCCGGATGAGCAGTTCTTC. Translated, it gives CASSSRGPTLPDEQFF.

J is TRBJ1-1 and V is TRBV7-9; tentative D call: TRBD1 (5 bases). CDR3 length equals 13 residues. CDR1 and CDR2 (germline): SEHNR, FQNEAQ (reference sequence). V was pared by 5 bases and J by 6 bases, with 13 bases between. The CDR3 DNA follows: TGTGCCAGCAGCCCCGGACAACACGCTGAAGCTTTCTTT. It yields the protein CASSPGQHAEAFF.

This chain uses TRBV5-1 with TRBJ1-4, with a possible D match to TRBD1 (5 bases). CDR1 and CDR2 (germline): SGHRS, YFSETQ. This CDR3 is built from 15 residues. V shed 0 bases and J shed 8 bases, with 14 bases lying between them. The CDR3 reads CASSLDRLKGEKLFF. In DNA form, the CDR3 reads TGCGCCAGCAGCTTGGACAGGCTCAAAGGGGAAAAACTGTTTTTT. Using reference TRBV5-1 and TRBJ1-4 for the parts outside the CDR3, the full variable domain is KAGVTQTPRYLIKTRGQQVTLSCSPISGHRSVSWYQQTPGQGLQFLFEYFSETQRNKGNFPGRFSGRQFSNSRSEMNVSTLELGDSALYLCASSLDRLKGEKLFFGSGTQLSVL.

The CDR3 DNA follows: TGCGCCAGCAGCCAAGATCCGCCTGGGGGGATGAACGAGCAGTACTTC. Translating it yields CASSQDPPGGMNEQYF. The J gene is TRBJ2-7, the V gene TRBV4-3; a possible D gene is TRBD2 (6 bases). The germline CDR1 and CDR2 sequences are LGHNA and YSLEER. The CDR3 spans 16 residues. With 0 bases removed from V and 5 bases from J, the gap between germline ends came to 17 bases.

This chain connects TRBV4-3 to TRBJ2-7; 10 nucleotides match TRBD2. V dropped 0 bases and J dropped 7; count of bases not matched to a gene: 9. The germline V gene has CDR1 LGHNA and CDR2 YSLEER. The CDR3 runs to 16 residues. CDR3 protein: CASSQDMASGSWEQYF. As DNA, the CDR3 is TGCGCCAGCAGCCAAGATATGGCTAGCGGGAGTTGGGAGCAGTACTTC.